Each of the 24 T cell receptor beta chains below was sequenced from the same sample in a study of T cell repertoires in cytomegalovirus infection. TCRdb re-analysed the reads in MiXCR, keeping a single row per CDR3 protein. The data contain approximately 250,000 distinct CDR3 sequences, around 9% of them seen just once; the ten biggest clones take up about 15%. Sequencing was done on a sample of PBMCs. All receptors derive from a human donor in good health (CMV status not recorded). Some clones in this sample may be carry-over from other donors' samples.

This clonotype was found many times. V usage is TRBV7-2 and J usage is TRBJ2-1, with D unresolved. V lost 5 bases and J 1 base, leaving 21 bases between the germline ends. CDR3 length: 18 amino acids. The germline V gene has CDR1 SGHTA and CDR2 FQGNSA. The CDR3 bases are TGTGCCAGCAGCCGAACCGGCCCGGATTACCGTTCCTACAATGAGCAGTTCTTC. Translating it yields CASSRTGPDYRSYNEQFF.

This clonotype occurred once. Likely a read error: the CDR3 ends without its conserved phenylalanine or tryptophan. The rearrangement links TRBV7-2 to TRBJ1-6; perhaps TRBD1 as D (6 bases). The germline V gene has CDR1 SGHTA and CDR2 FQGNSA. Trimming took off 4 bases at V and 7 bases at J, with 14 bases between the two ends. The CDR3 has 15 amino acids. CDR3 nucleotides: TGTGCCAGCAGCTCCCAGGGGCAGGGCAATTCACCCCTCCACTCT. Encoded protein: CASSSQGQGNSPLHS.

This clonotype was seen a handful of times. The chain is built from TRBV29-1 and TRBJ2-5, with TRBD1 matching over 8 bases. In germline, CDR1 is SQVTM, CDR2 ANQGSEA. The CDR3 is made up of 13 amino acids. With V trimmed by 3 bases and J by 3 bases, 3 bases remained unmatched. The CDR3 loop reads CSVDRDRKETQYF. The DNA of the CDR3 is TGCAGCGTTGACCGGGACAGGAAAGAGACCCAGTACTTC. Full variable domain (remainder filled in from reference TRBV29-1 and TRBJ2-5): SAVISQKPSRDICQRGTSLTIQCQVDSQVTMMFWYRQQPGQSLTLIATANQGSEATYESGFVIDKFPISRPNLTFSTLTVSNMSPEDSSIYLCSVDRDRKETQYFGPGTRLLVL.

This clonotype was seen at least ten times. V and J are TRBV5-1 and TRBJ1-2; D gene unclear. The ends were cut back, 4 bases at V and 5 bases at J, with 12 bases in the middle. The germline V gene encodes CDR1 SGHRS and CDR2 YFSETQ. This CDR3 contains 13 residues. In DNA form, the CDR3 reads TGCGCCAGCAGCCCGAGTATCCAGTATGGCTACACCTTC. Its protein product is CASSPSIQYGYTF.

This clonotype was seen repeatedly, ten times or more. The chain carries TRBV7-2 and TRBJ2-7; 7 bases line up with TRBD2. The junction had 7 bases not matched to a gene; V was cut back by 5 bases and J by 3 bases. Germline CDR1 reads SGHTA; CDR2 reads FQGNSA. The CDR3 has 14 amino acids. The CDR3 DNA reads TGTGCCAGCAGCACTGTGGGGGGGAGCTACGAGCAGTACTTC. Protein product: CASSTVGGSYEQYF.

This clonotype was counted at least ten times. The gene calls are TRBV3-1 and TRBJ2-1; 7 bases are shared with TRBD2. The ends lost 0 bases at V and 2 bases at J; junction bases unmatched: 4. The CDR3 is made up of 16 amino acids. Germline V gene lookup returns CDR1 LGHDT and CDR2 YNNKEL (reference sequence). The CDR3 loop is CASSQEAGSTYNEQFF. DNA of the CDR3: TGTGCCAGCAGCCAAGAAGCGGGAAGCACCTACAATGAGCAGTTCTTC.

This clonotype has more than one count but fewer than ten. The chain recombines TRBV7-6 with TRBJ2-1; 8 bases agree with TRBD2. Germline CDR1 is SGHVS and CDR2 is FNYEAQ. There are 19 residues in the CDR3. V was clipped by 5 bases and J by 1 base; unmatched bases: 16. CDR3 in DNA: TGTGCCAGCAGCCCTAGGTTTGGCGGGAGGTCGACATCCTACAATGAGCAGTTCTTC. Translating it yields CASSPRFGGRSTSYNEQFF.

This clonotype was recorded at least ten times. The chain couples TRBV7-2 to TRBJ2-1; perhaps TRBD1 as D (7 bases). The CDR3 is 16 residues long. V was shortened by 6 bases and J by 7 bases, with 22 bases between the two germline ends. Germline V gives CDR1 SGHTA, CDR2 FQGNSA. The CDR3 DNA is TGTGCCAGCAGGGAGGGCCACTCAGGGGGTGGAAATGAGCAGTTCTTC. Encoded protein: CASREGHSGGGNEQFF.

At least ten counts were recorded for this clonotype. The chain recombines TRBV7-2 with TRBJ2-7, with D uncertain. The CDR3 covers 13 residues. Trimming shortened V by 4 bases and J by 8 bases, and 15 bases separated the two germline ends. CDR1 and CDR2 (germline): SGHTA, FQGNSA. CDR3 region: CASSWEKAGKQYF. The CDR3, as DNA: TGTGCCAGCAGCTGGGAAAAAGCCGGCAAGCAGTACTTC.

This clonotype was seen at least ten times. This chain connects TRBV7-2 to TRBJ1-2; possible D gene TRBD1, 6 bases. V was trimmed by 6 bases and J by 2 bases, leaving 10 bases between them. The CDR3 spans 13 residues. The V gene's germline CDR1 is SGHTA and CDR2 FQGNSA. CDR3 loop: CASSQRGNYGYTF. DNA for the CDR3: TGTGCCAGCAGTCAGAGGGGGAACTATGGCTACACCTTC. Supplemented by reference TRBV7-2 and TRBJ1-2, the full variable domain reads GAGVSQSPSNKVTEKGKDVELRCDPISGHTALYWYRQSLGQGLEFLIYFQGNSAPDKSGLPSDRFSAERTGGSVSTLTIQRTQQEDSAVYLCASSQRGNYGYTFGSGTRLTVV.

This clonotype was detected many times. J is TRBJ2-7 and V is TRBV4-3; tentative D call: TRBD2 (6 bases). V dropped 0 bases and J dropped 1 base, with 13 bases sitting between them. The CDR3 runs 16 residues. Germline V gene lookup returns CDR1 LGHNA and CDR2 YSLEER. As DNA, the CDR3 is TGCGCCAGCAGCCAAGATTGGCTACTAGCTTCCTACGAGCAGTACTTC. Its protein is CASSQDWLLASYEQYF.

The V call is TRBV6-2 or TRBV6-3, the J call TRBJ1-5; D is uncertain. The CDR3 has 13 amino acids. Germline values: CDR1 MNHEY, CDR2 SVGEGT. V lost 2 bases and J lost 4, with 6 bases in between. CDR3 protein: CASSYQVNQPQHF. The CDR3 bases are TGTGCCAGCAGTTACCAAGTTAATCAGCCCCAGCATTTT.

This clonotype has a count of ten or more. The chain combines TRBV19 with TRBJ2-1; 8 positions match TRBD2. The CDR3 runs to 14 residues. Germline CDR1 reads LNHDA; CDR2 reads SQIVND (reference sequence). Trimming at V came to 4 bases and at J to 3 bases, leaving 2 bases not matched to a gene. CDR3 bases: TGTGCCAGTAGTAGCGGGGGGCTCTACAATGAGCAGTTCTTC. Protein product: CASSSGGLYNEQFF.

This clonotype was picked up many times. The chain links TRBV28 to TRBJ1-1; TRBD1 matches 7 bases. The CDR3 runs to 16 residues. Germline V gives CDR1 MDHEN, CDR2 SYDVKM. V trimming: 3 bases; J trimming: 1 base; junction bases outside the gene matches: 8. The CDR3 bases are TGTGCCAGCAGTTTTTCGGGACAGAGGTGGAACACTGAAGCTTTCTTT. Its translation is CASSFSGQRWNTEAFF.

There are a few counts of this clonotype. This chain joins TRBV10-3 and TRBJ2-7; D perhaps matches TRBD1 (5 bases). Germline-derived CDR1 and CDR2 are ENHRY and SYGVKD. V lost 0 bases, J lost 6 bases, and 9 bases lay in between. The CDR3 loop spans 13 amino acids. The CDR3 is CAISESGVIEQYF. The CDR3 nucleotides are TGTGCCATCAGTGAGTCAGGGGTCATCGAGCAGTACTTC.

This clonotype was seen a few times. The genes are TRBV7-6 and TRBJ2-7, with 9 bases fitting TRBD1. The V gene's germline CDR1 is SGHVS and CDR2 FNYEAQ. V lost 5 bases and J lost 4; bases outside the gene matches: 9. The CDR3 is 15 amino acids. The CDR3 protein is CASSPGDRAPYEQYF. CDR3 coding DNA: TGTGCCAGCAGCCCTGGGGACAGGGCCCCATACGAGCAGTACTTC.

In this sample, this clonotype turned up many times. In DNA, the CDR3 is TGTGCCAGCAGGAGACTAGCGGGGGACACAGATACGCAGTATTTT. It yields the protein CASRRLAGDTDTQYF. The V and J genes are TRBV12-3 or TRBV12-4 and TRBJ2-3; TRBD2 matches at 12 bases. Trimming cost V 6 bases and J 2 bases; bases outside gene matches: 3. This CDR3 contains 15 residues.

The chain couples TRBV12-3 or TRBV12-4 to TRBJ1-6, with 9 bases fitting TRBD1. V gave up 6 bases and J gave up 7 bases; unmatched junction bases: 4. CDR3 length: 14 amino acids. In DNA form, the CDR3 reads TGTGCCAGCAGCGACAGGGGGAAGAATTCACCCCTCCACTTT. This sequence encodes CASSDRGKNSPLHF.

This clonotype was seen a few times. The CDR3 DNA follows: TGTGCCAGCAGTGAGAGCCAGGGCTATGGCTACACCTTC. Its translation: CASSESQGYGYTF. This chain links TRBV2 with TRBJ1-2; D might be TRBD1 (5 bases). With 3 bases removed from V and 4 bases from J, the gap between germline ends came to 9 bases. CDR3 length: 13 residues. The V gene's germline CDR1 is SNHLY and CDR2 FYNNEI.

This clonotype was detected many times. The J gene is TRBJ2-3, the V gene TRBV5-1; weak D call: TRBD1 (5 bases). Germline values: CDR1 SGHRS, CDR2 YFSETQ. V lost 0 bases and J lost 4, with 12 bases in between. The CDR3 is made up of 15 amino acids. The CDR3 DNA reads as TGCGCCAGCAGCTTGGTAGGGGCGACCTCAGATACGCAGTATTTT. As protein: CASSLVGATSDTQYF.

The J gene is TRBJ2-3, the V gene TRBV29-1, with TRBD2 matching 7 bases. The germline V gene has CDR1 SQVTM and CDR2 ANQGSEA. With V trimmed by 6 bases and J by 0 bases, 6 bases remained unmatched. This CDR3 has 14 amino acids. The CDR3 spells CSVKSGVSTDTQYF. Here the CDR3 DNA reads TGCAGCGTAAAGAGCGGGGTTAGCACAGATACGCAGTATTTT.

This clonotype occurred many times. The chain has TRBV11-1 and TRBJ1-6; 8 nucleotides match TRBD1. Trimming at V came to 5 bases and at J to 7 bases, leaving 4 bases not matched to a gene. The V gene's germline CDR1 is SGHAT and CDR2 FQDESV (reference sequence). CDR3 length: 14 amino acids. Here the CDR3 DNA reads TGTGCCAGCAGCCACAGGGGGAACAATTCACCCCTCCACTTT. This gives the protein CASSHRGNNSPLHF.

This clonotype was detected a few times. The chain has TRBV20-1 and TRBJ2-1; TRBD1 matches 7 bases. The CDR3 extends over 16 amino acids. Germline V gives CDR1 DFQATT, CDR2 SNEGSKA (reference sequence). Trimming removed 0 bases from V and 0 bases from J; junction bases left unmatched: 5. CDR3: CSARDPRGSSYNEQFF. CDR3 DNA: TGCAGTGCTAGAGATCCCAGGGGGAGCTCCTACAATGAGCAGTTCTTC.

This clonotype was picked up many times. CDR3 in amino acids: CASSLAAGSNTGELFF. The CDR3 DNA reads TGTGCCAGCAGCTTAGCAGCGGGCTCGAACACCGGGGAGCTGTTTTTT. The rearrangement joins TRBV7-6 to TRBJ2-2, with a possible D match to TRBD2 (6 bases). Per germline, CDR1 SGHVS and CDR2 FNYEAQ. V was shortened by 0 bases and J by 0 bases, with 8 bases between the two germline ends. CDR3 length equals 16 residues.